The 27 T cell receptor beta chains below were found in one sample sequenced in a study of chemoradiotherapy in HPV16-positive cancers. The protocol was immunoSEQ multiplex PCR, while the TCRdb copy is restricted to in-frame clones and leaves out a portion. The repertoire has approximately 15,000 clones, approximately 75% of them found once; the top ten carry roughly 10%. The sample was acquired from a patient who underwent chemoradiotherapy. These receptors were collected from a human donor with HPV-associated anogenital cancer.

The rearrangement links TRBV19 to TRBJ1-1, with 7 nucleotides matching TRBD1. This CDR3 contains 17 residues. With 6 bases clipped from V and 0 bases from J, the junction kept 13 bases outside the gene matches. The germline CDR1 and CDR2 sequences are LNHDA and SQIVND (reference sequence). Here the CDR3 DNA reads TGTGCCAGTAGCACGTCCCCGGGACAGCGGTTGAACACTGAAGCTTTCTTT. This gives the protein CASSTSPGQRLNTEAFF.

The count of this clone is one. V usage is TRBV28 and J usage is TRBJ1-2; D remains ambiguous. Germline loops: CDR1 MDHEN, CDR2 SYDVKM. This CDR3 is 14 amino acids long. V was cut by 1 base and J by 4 bases, with 10 bases left in between. CDR3 DNA: TGTGCCAGCAGTTTATTGAGGAGTCGCTATGGCTACACCTTC. This codes for CASSLLRSRYGYTF.

The chain combines TRBV6-1 with TRBJ2-7; D might be TRBD2 (6 bases). The CDR3 is made up of 11 amino acids. The germline V gene encodes CDR1 MNHNS and CDR2 SASEGT. V was shortened by 6 bases and J by 5 bases, with 8 bases between the two germline ends. The CDR3 DNA follows: TGTGCCAGCAGGGGCGGGGACGAGCAGTACTTC. As protein: CASRGGDEQYF.

The chain is built from TRBV6-1 and TRBJ1-3; D may be TRBD1 (6 bases). Trimming stripped 0 bases from V and 4 bases from J, with 13 bases between. Germline values: CDR1 MNHNS, CDR2 SASEGT. CDR3 length: 16 residues. The CDR3 DNA reads TGTGCCAGCAGTGAAGCCCAGGGGCCTCTCGGAAACACCATATATTTT. Its translation is CASSEAQGPLGNTIYF.

Only a few counts were recorded for this clone. V is TRBV7-9 and J is TRBJ2-3; D tentatively fits TRBD1 or TRBD2 (6 bases each). Germline V gives CDR1 SEHNR, CDR2 FQNEAQ (reference sequence). The CDR3 extends over 15 amino acids. V lost 3 bases and J lost 4, with 14 bases in between. CDR3: CASSFSGAGADTQYF. CDR3 nucleotide sequence: TGTGCCAGCAGCTTTTCGGGGGCCGGGGCAGATACGCAGTATTTT.

The rearrangement uses TRBV29-1 and TRBJ2-3; TRBD2 is a possible D gene (6 bases). V shed 0 bases and J shed 4 bases, with 17 bases lying between them. This CDR3 has 16 amino acids. The germline V gene has CDR1 SQVTM and CDR2 ANQGSEA. CDR3 bases: TGCAGCGTTGAAGATCGACGGGAGCTTGAGTCAGATACGCAGTATTTT. It yields the protein CSVEDRRELESDTQYF.

This clone was recorded only once. Other DNA sequences in the same sample also yield this CDR3. The chain employs TRBV11-2 and TRBJ1-6; D remains unclear. Trimming shortened V by 1 base and J by 6 bases, and 1 base separated the two germline ends. The germline CDR1 and CDR2 sequences are SGHAT and FQNNGV. CDR3 length: 12 amino acids. The CDR3 here is CASSLVNSPLHF. CDR3 DNA: TGTGCCAGCAGCTTAGTTAATTCACCCCTCCACTTT.

The J gene is TRBJ1-5, the V gene TRBV9; D is possibly TRBD1 (5 bases). Germline assignment: CDR1 SGDLS and CDR2 YYNGEE. The CDR3 has 15 amino acids. V was pared by 4 bases and J by 1 base, with 12 bases between. The CDR3 loop is CASSQGGGSNQPQHF. The CDR3 nucleotides read TGTGCCAGCAGCCAGGGCGGGGGAAGCAATCAGCCCCAGCATTTT.

This sequence joins TRBV6-6 and TRBJ1-4, with 8 bases fitting TRBD1. The V gene end was trimmed by 7 bases and the J gene end by 8 bases; junction bases not matched to a gene: 6. This CDR3 has 13 amino acids. The germline gives CDR1 MNHNY, CDR2 SVGAGI (reference sequence). CDR3 amino acids: CASTFDRGEKLFF. Here the CDR3 DNA reads TGTGCCAGCACCTTCGACAGGGGAGAAAAACTGTTTTTT.

The CDR3: CASSLGQGPLQWQFF. The CDR3 DNA reads as TGTGCCAGCAGTTTAGGACAGGGTCCCCTACAATGGCAGTTCTTC. This chain joins TRBV27 and TRBJ2-1, with TRBD1 identical over 8 bases. With V trimmed by 2 bases and J by 12 bases, 12 bases remained unmatched. Germline lookup yields CDR1 MNHEY and CDR2 SMNVEV (reference sequence). This CDR3 contains 15 residues.

The chain employs TRBV9 and TRBJ2-5; D could derive from TRBD1 or TRBD2 (5 bases each). TRBJ2-7 matches the DNA end more closely, so the J call is doubtful. Germline V gene sequence: CDR1 SGDLS, CDR2 YYNGEE. The CDR3 loop spans 15 amino acids. This CDR3 is CASSVADSGPYEQYF. The DNA of the CDR3 is TGTGCCAGCAGCGTAGCCGACAGCGGACCCTACGAGCAGTACTTC.

This clone turned up a few times. The chain couples TRBV7-3 to TRBJ2-4; 8 bases match TRBD1. After removal of 2 bases from V and 5 bases from J, the junction contained 5 bases not matched to a gene. The germline V gene encodes CDR1 SGHTA and CDR2 FQGTGA. This CDR3 is built from 15 residues. The CDR3 bases are TGTGCCAGCAGCTTACAGGCAGGGGGCGAAAACATTCAGTACTTC. Translated, it gives CASSLQAGGENIQYF.

The rearrangement links TRBV10-1 to TRBJ2-5; 8 bases are a match to TRBD2. The CDR3 runs 14 residues. J lost 5 bases, V lost 2 bases, and 4 bases had no gene match. Germline lookup yields CDR1 WNHNN and CDR2 SYGVQD (reference sequence). The CDR3 loop reads CASSEGTSQETQYF. DNA of the CDR3: TGCGCCAGCAGTGAGGGGACTAGTCAGGAGACCCAGTACTTC.

The chain links TRBV4-1 to TRBJ1-6; no reliable D call. CDR3 size: 17 residues. Per the germline V gene, CDR1 is MGHRA and CDR2 is YSYEKL. The V gene lost 3 bases and the J gene lost 0 bases, with 12 bases spanning the gap. The DNA for the CDR3 is TGCGCCAGCAGCCACCAAGCACGCAGCTCCTATAATTCACCCCTCCACTTT. Amino acid sequence: CASSHQARSSYNSPLHF.

The V call is TRBV6-1, the J call TRBJ2-7; the match to TRBD2 covers 8 bases. The CDR3 runs to 15 residues. The germline CDR1 and CDR2 sequences are MNHNS and SASEGT. V dropped 4 bases and J dropped 1; count of bases not matched to a gene: 6. The CDR3 nucleotides read TGTGCCAGCAGTGGAAGCGGGAGCCTATCCTACGAGCAGTACTTC. Protein sequence: CASSGSGSLSYEQYF.

This chain uses TRBV19 with TRBJ2-1, with 12 bases aligning to TRBD2. The germline V gene encodes CDR1 LNHDA and CDR2 SQIVND (reference sequence). This CDR3 contains 16 residues. The J segment lost 6 bases and the V segment lost 3 bases, leaving 6 bases of the junction unmatched. CDR3 sequence reads: CASSIARTSGTNEQFF. CDR3 bases: TGTGCCAGTAGTATTGCACGGACTAGCGGGACCAATGAGCAGTTCTTC.

By proportion, this clone is medium-sized (0.01 to 0.1%). The chain recombines TRBV7-6 with TRBJ2-2; D may be TRBD2 (6 bases). Trimming stripped 1 base from V and 0 bases from J, with 12 bases between. CDR1 is SGHVS and CDR2 is FNYEAQ in the germline V gene. The CDR3 loop spans 17 amino acids. CDR3: CASSLGGGGANTGELFF. The CDR3, as DNA: TGTGCCAGCAGCTTAGGAGGAGGCGGGGCGAACACCGGGGAGCTGTTTTTT.

The chain employs TRBV19 and TRBJ1-1; 7 bases are a match to TRBD1. V lost 7 bases to trimming and J lost 3 bases; unmatched junction nucleotides: 8. This CDR3 has 14 residues. CDR1 LNHDA and CDR2 SQIVND come from the germline V gene (reference sequence). CDR3 loop: CASTPRDRDTEAFF. The CDR3 region has the DNA TGTGCCAGTACCCCTCGGGACAGAGACACTGAAGCTTTCTTT.

J is TRBJ2-7 and V is TRBV5-1, with TRBD2 as a possible D gene (6 bases). From germline, CDR1 is SGHRS and CDR2 YFSETQ. Trimming took 4 bases from V and 4 from J, leaving 15 bases between them. CDR3 size: 14 residues. In DNA, the CDR3 is TGCGCCAGCAGCGAGTCCGGGACTCAATACGAGCAGTACTTC. Amino acid sequence: CASSESGTQYEQYF.

The chain couples TRBV7-9 to TRBJ2-2; 9 bases fit TRBD2. The V and J ends lost 4 bases and 0 bases, in that order; junction bases with no gene match: 9. CDR3 size: 18 residues. The V gene's germline CDR1 is SEHNR and CDR2 FQNEAQ (reference sequence). The CDR3 protein is CASSSTLAGIANTGELFF. CDR3 DNA: TGTGCCAGCAGCTCTACCCTAGCGGGGATCGCGAACACCGGGGAGCTGTTTTTT.

The chain joins TRBV5-1 to TRBJ1-5; D is undetermined. Per germline, CDR1 SGHRS and CDR2 YFSETQ. The CDR3 is made up of 15 amino acids. V was cut by 8 bases and J by 0 bases, with 15 bases left in between. The CDR3 reads CARIWVGVSNQPQHF. In DNA form, the CDR3 reads TGCGCCAGGATCTGGGTCGGGGTTAGCAATCAGCCCCAGCATTTT. Complete variable domain (other parts from reference TRBV5-1 and TRBJ1-5): KAGVTQTPRYLIKTRGQQVTLSCSPISGHRSVSWYQQTPGQGLQFLFEYFSETQRNKGNFPGRFSGRQFSNSRSEMNVSTLELGDSALYLCARIWVGVSNQPQHFGDGTRLSIL.

The chain uses TRBV7-9 and TRBJ2-3; D is undetermined. Germline CDR1 and CDR2: SEHNR and FQNEAQ (reference sequence). V was clipped by 8 bases and J by 3 bases, with 18 bases between them. This CDR3 is built from 15 residues. CDR3 bases: TGTGCCAGCCAGCGCACTATGGGCAGAACAGATACGCAGTATTTT. Amino acids: CASQRTMGRTDTQYF.

The genes are TRBV11-2 and TRBJ2-3; 9 bases fit TRBD2. The length of the CDR3 is 18 residues. The junction had 12 bases not matched to a gene; V was cut back by 1 base and J by 4 bases. CDR1 and CDR2 from the germline V gene are SGHAT and FQNNGV. The CDR3 region is CASSLVPAAREGPDTQYF. The CDR3 coding sequence is TGTGCCAGCAGCTTAGTCCCGGCGGCGCGGGAGGGGCCAGATACGCAGTATTTT.

V is TRBV7-2 and J is TRBJ2-3; D gene unclear. Germline loops: CDR1 SGHTA, CDR2 FQGNSA. The CDR3 contains 17 residues. Trimming removed 4 bases at V and 0 bases at J, with 17 bases between. CDR3 residues: CASSSVLYRLSTDTQYF. The DNA of the CDR3 is TGTGCCAGCAGCTCAGTTCTCTACAGACTGAGCACAGATACGCAGTATTTT. Looking up the rest from reference TRBV7-2 and TRBJ2-3 gives the full variable domain: GAGVSQSPSNKVTEKGKDVELRCDPISGHTALYWYRQSLGQGLEFLIYFQGNSAPDKSGLPSDRFSAERTGGSVSTLTIQRTQQEDSAVYLCASSSVLYRLSTDTQYFGPGTRLTVL.

This rearrangement joins TRBV4-1 to TRBJ2-1, with D perhaps given as TRBD1 or TRBD2 (5 bases each). Germline values: CDR1 MGHRA, CDR2 YSYEKL. The CDR3 runs to 20 residues. Between the trimmed V and J ends, which lost 2 bases and 4 bases, there was a span of 27 bases. CDR3 sequence reads: CASSQSALLSGKERYNEQFF. In DNA, the CDR3 is TGCGCCAGCAGCCAAAGCGCCCTACTCTCAGGGAAAGAGCGGTACAATGAGCAGTTCTTC.

This clone came up a few times. The chain links TRBV10-1 to TRBJ1-4; no clear D. The CDR3 runs to 14 residues. Looked up from germline, CDR1 is WNHNN and CDR2 is SYGVQD (reference sequence). Trimming left V 5 bases short and J 8 bases short, with 15 bases between. DNA of the CDR3: TGCGCCAGCAGTCCCGAGGTTTGCCGAGAAAAACTGTTTTTT. Translation gives CASSPEVCREKLFF.

This chain uses TRBV7-9 with TRBJ1-1; maybe TRBD1 (6 bases). Germline-derived CDR1 and CDR2 are SEHNR and FQNEAQ (reference sequence). V lost 1 base and J lost 8, with 11 bases in between. CDR3 size: 13 residues. CDR3 in DNA: TGTGCCAGCAGCTTAGGGGGGGCAGGGGAAGCTTTCTTT. Translation: CASSLGGAGEAFF. Filled out from reference TRBV7-9 and TRBJ1-1, the complete variable domain reads DTGVSQNPRHKITKRGQNVTFRCDPISEHNRLYWYRQTLGQGPEFLTYFQNEAQLEKSRLLSDRFSAERPKGSFSTLEIQRTEQGDSAMYLCASSLGGAGEAFFGQGTRLTVV.